The 4 T cell receptor beta chains presented below share a single source sample, sequenced in a study of cytomegalovirus exposure and HLA in healthy donors. Data came from immunoSEQ multiplex PCR; TCRdb stores just in-frame clones and leaves some out. The sample has about 63,000 clones, roughly 90% seen once. The specimen was PBMCs. These receptors were obtained from a young woman in good health and CMV-seronegative.

The chain joins TRBV19 to TRBJ1-5; the D gene is possibly TRBD1 (6 bases). Germline values: CDR1 LNHDA, CDR2 SQIVND (reference sequence). The V end lost 4 bases, the J end lost 1 base, and 14 bases lay between the germline ends. The CDR3 is 16 amino acids. The CDR3 DNA sequence: TGTGCCAGTAGTACTTATCGAACAGGGAGCAATCAGCCCCAGCATTTT. Encoded protein: CASSTYRTGSNQPQHF.

The chain is built from TRBV4-1 and TRBJ1-4; unclear D gene. CDR1 is MGHRA and CDR2 is YSYEKL in the germline V gene. The germline V and J ends were trimmed by 0 bases and 8 bases, with 16 bases remaining between them. This CDR3 is 16 amino acids long. CDR3 sequence (DNA): TGCGCCAGCAGCCAAGATTCAGGTTCAGGTCGGGAAAAACTGTTTTTT. Translated, it gives CASSQDSGSGREKLFF.

The chain employs TRBV7-6 and TRBJ1-5; maybe TRBD1 (5 bases). CDR1 SGHVS and CDR2 FNYEAQ come from the germline V gene. Trimming pared 5 bases from V and 3 bases from J, leaving 17 bases between. CDR3 length: 16 amino acids. The CDR3 DNA is TGTGCCAGCAGCCGCAGGACAAGAATCTACAATCAGCCCCAGCATTTT. It encodes CASSRRTRIYNQPQHF.

This chain joins TRBV30 and TRBJ2-5, with 8 bases lining up with TRBD2. V shed 3 bases, J shed 0 bases, and the junction held 9 bases outside the gene matches. CDR3 size: 16 residues. Germline V lookup: CDR1 GTSNPN, CDR2 SVGIG (reference sequence). The CDR3 here is CAWRAPSGGYQETQYF. The CDR3 nucleotides read TGTGCCTGGAGAGCTCCATCGGGGGGGTACCAAGAGACCCAGTACTTC.